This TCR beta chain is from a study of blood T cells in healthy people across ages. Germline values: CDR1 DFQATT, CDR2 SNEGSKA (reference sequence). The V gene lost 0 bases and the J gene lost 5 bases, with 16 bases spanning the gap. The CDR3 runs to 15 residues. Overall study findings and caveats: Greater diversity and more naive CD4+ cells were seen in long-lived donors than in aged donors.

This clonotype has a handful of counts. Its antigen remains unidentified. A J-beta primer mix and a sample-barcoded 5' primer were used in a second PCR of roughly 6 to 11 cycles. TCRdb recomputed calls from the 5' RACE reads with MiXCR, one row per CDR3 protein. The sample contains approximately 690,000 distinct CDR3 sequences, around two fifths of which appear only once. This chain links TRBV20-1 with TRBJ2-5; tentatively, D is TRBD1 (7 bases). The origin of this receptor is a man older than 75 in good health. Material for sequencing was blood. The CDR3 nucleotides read TGCAGTGCTAGAGATAGCAGGGGGGACCGGGAGACCCAGTACTTC. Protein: CSARDSRGDRETQYF.